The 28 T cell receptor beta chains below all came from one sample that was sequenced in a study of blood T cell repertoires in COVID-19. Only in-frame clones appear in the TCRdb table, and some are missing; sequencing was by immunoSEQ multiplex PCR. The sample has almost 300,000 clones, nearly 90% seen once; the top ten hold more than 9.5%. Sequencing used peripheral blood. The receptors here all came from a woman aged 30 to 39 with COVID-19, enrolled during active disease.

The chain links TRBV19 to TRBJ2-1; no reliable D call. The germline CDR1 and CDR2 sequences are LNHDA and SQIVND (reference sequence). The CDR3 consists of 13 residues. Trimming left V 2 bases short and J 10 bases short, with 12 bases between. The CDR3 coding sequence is TGTGCCAGTAGTATAATTCTTGCGAACGAGCAGTTCTTC. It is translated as CASSIILANEQFF.

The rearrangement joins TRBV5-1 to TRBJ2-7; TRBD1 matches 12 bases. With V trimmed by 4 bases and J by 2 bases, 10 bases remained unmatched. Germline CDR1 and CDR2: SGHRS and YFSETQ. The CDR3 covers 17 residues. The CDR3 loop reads CASSPGQGAISTYEQYF. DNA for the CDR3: TGCGCCAGCAGCCCGGGACAGGGGGCGATTTCCACCTACGAGCAGTACTTC.

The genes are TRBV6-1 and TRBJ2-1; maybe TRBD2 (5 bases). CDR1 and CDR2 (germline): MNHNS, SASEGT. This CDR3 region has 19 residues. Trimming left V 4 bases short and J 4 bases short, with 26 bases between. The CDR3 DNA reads TGTGCCAGCAGTGTCCTTCCTCCAGTTAGCGCCTCCGGGTACAATGAGCAGTTCTTC. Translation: CASSVLPPVSASGYNEQFF.

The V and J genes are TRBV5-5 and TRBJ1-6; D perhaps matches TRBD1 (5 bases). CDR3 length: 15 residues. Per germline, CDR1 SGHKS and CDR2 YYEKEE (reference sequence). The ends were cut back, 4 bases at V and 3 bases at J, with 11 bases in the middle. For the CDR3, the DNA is TGTGCCAGCAGCCTCTGGACACGCTATAATTCACCCCTCCACTTT. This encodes CASSLWTRYNSPLHF. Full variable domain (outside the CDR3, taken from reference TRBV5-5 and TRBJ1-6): DAGVTQSPTHLIKTRGQQVTLRCSPISGHKSVSWYQQVLGQGPQFIFQYYEKEERGRGNFPDRFSARQFPNYSSELNVNALLLGDSALYLCASSLWTRYNSPLHFGNGTRLTVT.

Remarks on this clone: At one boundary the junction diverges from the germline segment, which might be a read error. The CDR3 sequence is CASSLDLDRYNF. The CDR3 DNA reads TGCGCCAGCAGCTTGGATTTGGACAGGTATAACTTC. The rearrangement uses TRBV5-1 and TRBJ2-7; TRBD1 agrees at 7 bases. The CDR3 sequence is 12 residues long. CDR1 and CDR2 (germline): SGHRS, YFSETQ.

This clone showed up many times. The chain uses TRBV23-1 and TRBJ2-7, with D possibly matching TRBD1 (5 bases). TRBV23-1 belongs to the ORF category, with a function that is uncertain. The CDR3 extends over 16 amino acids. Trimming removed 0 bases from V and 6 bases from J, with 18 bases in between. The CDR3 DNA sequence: TGCGCCAGCAGTCAATCCCCGACAGAACCTCAGCGCGAGCAGTACTTC. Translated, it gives CASSQSPTEPQREQYF.

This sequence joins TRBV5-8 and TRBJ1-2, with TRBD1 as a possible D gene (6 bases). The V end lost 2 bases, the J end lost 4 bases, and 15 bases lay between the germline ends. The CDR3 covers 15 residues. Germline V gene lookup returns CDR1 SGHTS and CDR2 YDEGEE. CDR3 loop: CASSFPGGGLYGYTF. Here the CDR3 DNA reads TGTGCCAGCAGCTTCCCGGGCGGGGGGCTCTATGGCTACACCTTC.

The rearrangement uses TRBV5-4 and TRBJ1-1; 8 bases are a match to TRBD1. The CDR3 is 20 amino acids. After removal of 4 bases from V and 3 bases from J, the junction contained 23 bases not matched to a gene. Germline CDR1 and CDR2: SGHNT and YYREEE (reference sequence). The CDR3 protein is CASSPITTLLNRGTDTEAFF. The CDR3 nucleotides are TGTGCCAGCAGCCCCATTACAACCCTGCTCAACAGGGGGACCGACACTGAAGCTTTCTTT.

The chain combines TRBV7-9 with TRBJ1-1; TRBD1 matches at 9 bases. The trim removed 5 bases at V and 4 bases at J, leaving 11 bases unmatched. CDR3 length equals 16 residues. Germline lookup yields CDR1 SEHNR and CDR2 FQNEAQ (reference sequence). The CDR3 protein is CASSPGQGSGSTEAFF. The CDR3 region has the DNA TGTGCCAGCAGCCCGGGACAGGGTTCGGGCTCCACTGAAGCTTTCTTT. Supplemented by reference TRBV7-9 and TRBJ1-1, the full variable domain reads DTGVSQNPRHKITKRGQNVTFRCDPISEHNRLYWYRQTLGQGPEFLTYFQNEAQLEKSRLLSDRFSAERPKGSFSTLEIQRTEQGDSAMYLCASSPGQGSGSTEAFFGQGTRLTVV.

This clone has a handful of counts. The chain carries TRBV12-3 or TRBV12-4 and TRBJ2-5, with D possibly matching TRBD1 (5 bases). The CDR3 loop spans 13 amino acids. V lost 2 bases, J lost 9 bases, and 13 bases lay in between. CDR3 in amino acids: CASSLHQGSAQYF. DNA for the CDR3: TGTGCCAGCAGTTTACATCAGGGTTCGGCCCAGTACTTC.

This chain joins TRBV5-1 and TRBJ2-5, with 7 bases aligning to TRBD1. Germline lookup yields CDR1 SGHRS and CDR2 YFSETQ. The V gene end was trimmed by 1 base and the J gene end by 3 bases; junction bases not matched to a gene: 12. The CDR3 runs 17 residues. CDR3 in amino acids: CASSLNPLWDSKETQYF. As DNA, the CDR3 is TGCGCCAGCAGCTTGAACCCCCTGTGGGACAGTAAAGAGACCCAGTACTTC. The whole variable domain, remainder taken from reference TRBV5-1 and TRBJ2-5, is KAGVTQTPRYLIKTRGQQVTLSCSPISGHRSVSWYQQTPGQGLQFLFEYFSETQRNKGNFPGRFSGRQFSNSRSEMNVSTLELGDSALYLCASSLNPLWDSKETQYFGPGTRLLVL.

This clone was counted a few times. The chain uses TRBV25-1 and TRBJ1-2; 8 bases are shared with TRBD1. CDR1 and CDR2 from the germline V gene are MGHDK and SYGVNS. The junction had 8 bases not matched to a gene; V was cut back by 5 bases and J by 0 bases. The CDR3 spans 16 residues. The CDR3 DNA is TGTGCCAGCAGTTCGCTTCCGACAGGGGCTAACTATGGCTACACCTTC. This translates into CASSSLPTGANYGYTF.

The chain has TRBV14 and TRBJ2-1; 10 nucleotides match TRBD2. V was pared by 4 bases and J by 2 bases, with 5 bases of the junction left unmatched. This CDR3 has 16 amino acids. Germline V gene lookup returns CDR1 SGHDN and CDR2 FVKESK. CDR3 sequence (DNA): TGTGCCAGCAGCCCCCTCACTAGCGGGGCCTACAATGAGCAGTTCTTC. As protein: CASSPLTSGAYNEQFF.

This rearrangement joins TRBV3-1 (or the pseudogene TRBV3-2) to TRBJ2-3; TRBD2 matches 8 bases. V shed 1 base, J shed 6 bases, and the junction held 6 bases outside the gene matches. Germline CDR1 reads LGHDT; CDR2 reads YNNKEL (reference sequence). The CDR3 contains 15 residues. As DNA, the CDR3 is TGTGCCAGCAGCCAAGGGGCTAGCGGGTGGGATACGCAGTATTTT. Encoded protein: CASSQGASGWDTQYF.

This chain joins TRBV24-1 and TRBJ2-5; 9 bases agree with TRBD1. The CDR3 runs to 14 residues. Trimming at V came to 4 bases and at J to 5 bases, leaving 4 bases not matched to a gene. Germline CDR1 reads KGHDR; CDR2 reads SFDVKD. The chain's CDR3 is CATSDTGTGETQYF. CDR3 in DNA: TGTGCCACCAGTGACACCGGGACAGGGGAGACCCAGTACTTC.

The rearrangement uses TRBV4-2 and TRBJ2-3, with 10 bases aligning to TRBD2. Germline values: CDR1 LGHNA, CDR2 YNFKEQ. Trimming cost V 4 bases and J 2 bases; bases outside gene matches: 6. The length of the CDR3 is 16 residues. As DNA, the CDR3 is TGTGCCAGCAGCCGGGTAGCGGGGGGAAACACAGATACGCAGTATTTT. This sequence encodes CASSRVAGGNTDTQYF.

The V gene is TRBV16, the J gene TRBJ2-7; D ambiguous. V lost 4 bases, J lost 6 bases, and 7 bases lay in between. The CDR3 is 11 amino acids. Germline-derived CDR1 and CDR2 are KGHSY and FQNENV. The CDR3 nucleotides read TGTGCCAGCAGCCCTTCTGTCGAGCAGTACTTC. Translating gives CASSPSVEQYF. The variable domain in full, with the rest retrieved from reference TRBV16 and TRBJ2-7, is GEEVAQTPKHLVRGEGQKAKLYCAPIKGHSYVFWYQQVLKNEFKFLISFQNENVFDETGMPKERFSAKCLPNSPCSLEIQATKLEDSAVYFCASSPSVEQYFGPGTRLTVT.

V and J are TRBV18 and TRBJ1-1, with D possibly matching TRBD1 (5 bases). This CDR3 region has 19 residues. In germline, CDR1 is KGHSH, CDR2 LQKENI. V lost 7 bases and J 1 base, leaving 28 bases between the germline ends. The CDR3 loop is CASYPPPGRVRSKNTEAFF. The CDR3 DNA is TGTGCCAGCTACCCCCCACCAGGGAGGGTGAGGTCCAAGAACACTGAAGCTTTCTTT.

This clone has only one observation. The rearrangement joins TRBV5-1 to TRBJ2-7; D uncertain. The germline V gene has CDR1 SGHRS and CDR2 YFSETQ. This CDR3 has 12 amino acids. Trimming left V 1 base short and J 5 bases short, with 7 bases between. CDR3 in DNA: TGCGCCAGCAGCTTGTACAGAAACGAGCAGTACTTC. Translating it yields CASSLYRNEQYF.

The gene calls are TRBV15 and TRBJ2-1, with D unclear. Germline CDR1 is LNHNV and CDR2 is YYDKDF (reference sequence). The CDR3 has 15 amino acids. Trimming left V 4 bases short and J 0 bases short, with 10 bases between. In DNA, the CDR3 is TGTGCCACCAGCATTGACTTTAGCTCCTACAATGAGCAGTTCTTC. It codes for CATSIDFSSYNEQFF.

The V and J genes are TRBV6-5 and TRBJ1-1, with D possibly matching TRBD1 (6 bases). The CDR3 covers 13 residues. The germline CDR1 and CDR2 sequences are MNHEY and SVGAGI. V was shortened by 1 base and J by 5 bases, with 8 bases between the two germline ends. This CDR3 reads CASSYLGGTEAFF. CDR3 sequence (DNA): TGTGCCAGCAGTTACTTAGGGGGAACTGAAGCTTTCTTT.

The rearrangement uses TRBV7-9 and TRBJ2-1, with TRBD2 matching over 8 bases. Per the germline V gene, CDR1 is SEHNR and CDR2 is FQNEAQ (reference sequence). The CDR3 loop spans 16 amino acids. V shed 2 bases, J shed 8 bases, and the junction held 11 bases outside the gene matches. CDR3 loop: CASSLRSGGPGDEQFF. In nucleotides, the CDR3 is TGTGCCAGCAGCTTAAGAAGCGGGGGACCCGGGGATGAGCAGTTCTTC.

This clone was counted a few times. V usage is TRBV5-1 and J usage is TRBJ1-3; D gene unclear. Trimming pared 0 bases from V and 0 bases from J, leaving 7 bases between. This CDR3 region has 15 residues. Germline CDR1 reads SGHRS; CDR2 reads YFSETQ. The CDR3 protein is CASSLEGSSGNTIYF. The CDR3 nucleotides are TGCGCCAGCAGCTTGGAAGGGAGCTCTGGAAACACCATATATTTT.

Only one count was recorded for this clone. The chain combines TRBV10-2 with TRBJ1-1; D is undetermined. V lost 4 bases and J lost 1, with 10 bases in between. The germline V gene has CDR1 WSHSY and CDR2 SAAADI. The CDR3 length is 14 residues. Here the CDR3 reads CASSVGRRNTEAFF. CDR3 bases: TGCGCCAGCAGTGTGGGGAGAAGGAACACTGAAGCTTTCTTT.

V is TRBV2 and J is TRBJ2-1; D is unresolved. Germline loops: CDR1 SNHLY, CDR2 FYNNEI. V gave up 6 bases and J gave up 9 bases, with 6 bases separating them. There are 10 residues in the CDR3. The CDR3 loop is CASSAVEQFF. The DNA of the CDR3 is TGTGCCAGCAGCGCGGTTGAGCAGTTCTTC.

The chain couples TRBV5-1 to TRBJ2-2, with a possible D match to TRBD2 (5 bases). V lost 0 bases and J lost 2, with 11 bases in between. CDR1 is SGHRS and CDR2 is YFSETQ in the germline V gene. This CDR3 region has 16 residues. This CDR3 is CASSLADYTNTGELFF. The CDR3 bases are TGCGCCAGCAGCTTGGCCGACTATACCAACACCGGGGAGCTGTTTTTT.

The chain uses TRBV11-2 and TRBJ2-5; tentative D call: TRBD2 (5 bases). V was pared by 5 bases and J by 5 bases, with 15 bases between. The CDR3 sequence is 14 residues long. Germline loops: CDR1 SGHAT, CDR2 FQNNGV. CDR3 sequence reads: CASSTTRSGETQYF. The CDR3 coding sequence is TGTGCCAGCAGCACAACTAGGTCGGGTGAGACCCAGTACTTC.

CDR3: CASSPQGAGANVLTF. The CDR3 DNA is TGCGCCAGCAGCCCCCAGGGGGCTGGGGCCAACGTCCTGACTTTC. This chain links TRBV5-1 with TRBJ2-6, with 7 bases aligning to TRBD1. The CDR3 has 15 residues. Germline values: CDR1 SGHRS, CDR2 YFSETQ. V trimming: 4 bases; J trimming: 2 bases; junction bases outside the gene matches: 3.